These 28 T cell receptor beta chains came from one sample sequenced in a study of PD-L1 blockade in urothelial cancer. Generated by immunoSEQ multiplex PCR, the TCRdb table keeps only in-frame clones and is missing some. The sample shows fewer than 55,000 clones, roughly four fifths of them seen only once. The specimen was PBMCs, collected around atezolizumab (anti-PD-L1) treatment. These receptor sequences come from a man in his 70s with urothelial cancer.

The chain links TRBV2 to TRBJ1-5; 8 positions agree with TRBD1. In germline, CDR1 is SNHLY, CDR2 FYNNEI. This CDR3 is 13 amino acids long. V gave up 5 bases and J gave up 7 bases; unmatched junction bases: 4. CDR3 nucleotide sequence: TGTGCCAGCAGTTGGACAGGGCCCCAGCCCCAGCATTTT. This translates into CASSWTGPQPQHF. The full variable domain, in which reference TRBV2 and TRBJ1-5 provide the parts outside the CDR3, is EPEVTQTPSHQVTQMGQEVILRCVPISNHLYFYWYRQILGQKVEFLVSFYNNEISEKSEIFDDQFSVERPDGSNFTLKIRSTKLEDSAMYFCASSWTGPQPQHFGDGTRLSIL.

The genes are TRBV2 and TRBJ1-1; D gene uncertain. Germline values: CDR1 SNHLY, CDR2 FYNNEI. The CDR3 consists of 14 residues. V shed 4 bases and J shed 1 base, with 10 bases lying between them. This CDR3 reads CASSAFSRNTEAFF. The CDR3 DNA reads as TGTGCCAGCAGTGCCTTCTCTAGGAACACTGAAGCTTTCTTT.

CDR3 sequence reads: CASSLGLFRSYNEQFF. CDR3 DNA: TGTGCCAGCAGCCTGGGACTCTTCAGGTCCTACAATGAGCAGTTCTTC. The V call is TRBV27, the J call TRBJ2-1, with D tentatively TRBD2 (6 bases). CDR3 length equals 16 residues. Trimming left V 6 bases short and J 1 base short, with 16 bases between. Germline V gene data show CDR1 as MNHEY and CDR2 as SMNVEV (reference sequence).

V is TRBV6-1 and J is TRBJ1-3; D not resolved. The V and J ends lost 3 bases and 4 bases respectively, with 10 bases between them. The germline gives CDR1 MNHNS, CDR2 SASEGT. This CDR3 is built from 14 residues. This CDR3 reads CASSDVGSGNTIYF. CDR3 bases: TGTGCCAGCAGTGATGTGGGTAGCGGAAACACCATATATTTT.

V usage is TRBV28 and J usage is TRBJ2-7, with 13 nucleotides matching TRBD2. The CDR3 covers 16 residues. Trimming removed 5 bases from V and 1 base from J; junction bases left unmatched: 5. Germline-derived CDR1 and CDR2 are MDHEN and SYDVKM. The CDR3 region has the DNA TGTGCCAGCAGTCCTCAGGGACTAGCGGGATCCTACGAGCAGTACTTC. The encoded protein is CASSPQGLAGSYEQYF.

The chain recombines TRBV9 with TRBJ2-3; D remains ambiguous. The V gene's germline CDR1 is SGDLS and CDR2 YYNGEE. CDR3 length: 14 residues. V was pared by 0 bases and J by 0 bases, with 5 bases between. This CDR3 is CASSVDRSTDTQYF. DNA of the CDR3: TGTGCCAGCAGCGTAGATCGGAGCACAGATACGCAGTATTTT.

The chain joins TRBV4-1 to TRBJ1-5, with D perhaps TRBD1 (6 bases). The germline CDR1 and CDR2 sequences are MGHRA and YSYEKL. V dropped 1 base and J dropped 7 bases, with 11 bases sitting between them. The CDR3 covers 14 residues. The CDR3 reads CASSQVGGGQPQHF. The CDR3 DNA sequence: TGCGCCAGCAGCCAAGTTGGGGGCGGACAGCCCCAGCATTTT.

The CDR3 here is CSVEVGRAYNEQFF. In nucleotides, the CDR3 is TGCAGCGTTGAAGTAGGCAGGGCCTACAATGAGCAGTTCTTC. V is TRBV29-1 and J is TRBJ2-1, with D perhaps matching TRBD1 (5 bases). CDR3 length: 14 amino acids. From germline, CDR1 is SQVTM and CDR2 ANQGSEA. V was pared by 1 base and J by 2 bases, with 9 bases between.

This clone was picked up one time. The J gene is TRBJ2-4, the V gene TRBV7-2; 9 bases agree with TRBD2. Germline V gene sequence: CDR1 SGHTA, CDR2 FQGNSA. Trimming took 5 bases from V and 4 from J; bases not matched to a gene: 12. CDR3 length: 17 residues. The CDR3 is CASSPAERGAQKNIQYF. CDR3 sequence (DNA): TGTGCCAGCAGCCCCGCGGAGCGGGGGGCCCAAAAAAACATTCAGTACTTC. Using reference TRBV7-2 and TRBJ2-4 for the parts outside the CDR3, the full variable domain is GAGVSQSPSNKVTEKGKDVELRCDPISGHTALYWYRQSLGQGLEFLIYFQGNSAPDKSGLPSDRFSAERTGGSVSTLTIQRTQQEDSAVYLCASSPAERGAQKNIQYFGAGTRLSVL.

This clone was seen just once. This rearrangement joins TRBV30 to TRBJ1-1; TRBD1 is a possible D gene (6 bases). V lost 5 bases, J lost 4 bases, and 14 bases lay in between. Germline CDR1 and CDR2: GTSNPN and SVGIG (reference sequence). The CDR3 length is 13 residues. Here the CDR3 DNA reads TGTGCCTGGCACGACAGGCCCGGCACTGAAGCTTTCTTT. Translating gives CAWHDRPGTEAFF.

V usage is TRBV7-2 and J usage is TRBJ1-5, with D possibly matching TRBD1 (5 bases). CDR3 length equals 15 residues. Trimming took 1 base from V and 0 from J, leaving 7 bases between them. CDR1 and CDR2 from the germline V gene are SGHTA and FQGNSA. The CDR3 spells CASSLEGSSNQPQHF. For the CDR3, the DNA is TGTGCCAGCAGCTTAGAGGGGTCTAGCAATCAGCCCCAGCATTTT.

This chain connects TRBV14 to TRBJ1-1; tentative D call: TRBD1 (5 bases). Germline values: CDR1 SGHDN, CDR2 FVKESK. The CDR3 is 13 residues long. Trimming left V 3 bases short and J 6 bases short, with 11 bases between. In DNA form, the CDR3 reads TGTGCCAGCAGCCACCCGACAGTATCTGAAGCTTTCTTT. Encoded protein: CASSHPTVSEAFF.

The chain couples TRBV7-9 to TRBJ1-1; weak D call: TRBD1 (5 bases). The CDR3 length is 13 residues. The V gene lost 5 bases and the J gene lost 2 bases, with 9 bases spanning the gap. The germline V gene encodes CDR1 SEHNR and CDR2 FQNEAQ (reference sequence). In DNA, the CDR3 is TGTGCCAGCAGCCCGGACAAAAACACTGAAGCTTTCTTT. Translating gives CASSPDKNTEAFF.

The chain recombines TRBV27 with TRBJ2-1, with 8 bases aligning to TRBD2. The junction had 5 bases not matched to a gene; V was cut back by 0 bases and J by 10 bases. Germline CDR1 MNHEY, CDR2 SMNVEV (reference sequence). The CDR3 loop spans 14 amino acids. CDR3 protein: CASSLSAGGLEQFF. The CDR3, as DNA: TGTGCCAGCAGTTTATCGGCGGGAGGTTTGGAGCAGTTCTTC.

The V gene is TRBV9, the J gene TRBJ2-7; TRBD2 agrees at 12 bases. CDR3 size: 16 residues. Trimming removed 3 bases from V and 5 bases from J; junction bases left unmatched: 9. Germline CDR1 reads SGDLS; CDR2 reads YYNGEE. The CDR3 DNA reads TGTGCCAGCAGCGCAGCGACTAGCGGGAGCGACCACGAGCAGTACTTC. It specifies CASSAATSGSDHEQYF.

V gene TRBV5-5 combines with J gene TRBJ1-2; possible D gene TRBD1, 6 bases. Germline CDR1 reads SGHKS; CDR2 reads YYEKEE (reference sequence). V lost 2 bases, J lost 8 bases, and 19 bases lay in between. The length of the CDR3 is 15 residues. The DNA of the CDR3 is TGTGCCAGCAGCTTCTATGGACAGTCCTCTATGGGCTACACCTTC. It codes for CASSFYGQSSMGYTF. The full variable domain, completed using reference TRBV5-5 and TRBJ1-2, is DAGVTQSPTHLIKTRGQQVTLRCSPISGHKSVSWYQQVLGQGPQFIFQYYEKEERGRGNFPDRFSARQFPNYSSELNVNALLLGDSALYLCASSFYGQSSMGYTFGSGTRLTVV.

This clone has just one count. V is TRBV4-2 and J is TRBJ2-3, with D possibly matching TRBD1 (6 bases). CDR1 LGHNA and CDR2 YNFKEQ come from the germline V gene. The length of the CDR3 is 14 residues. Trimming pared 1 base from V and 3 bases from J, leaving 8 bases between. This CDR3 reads CASSQGGPTDTQYF. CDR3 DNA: TGTGCCAGCAGCCAAGGGGGGCCGACAGATACGCAGTATTTT.

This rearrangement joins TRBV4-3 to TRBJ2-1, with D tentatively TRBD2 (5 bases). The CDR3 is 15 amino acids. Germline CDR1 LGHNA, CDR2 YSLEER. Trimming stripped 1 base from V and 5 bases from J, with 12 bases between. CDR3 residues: CASSQVSGSHNEQFF. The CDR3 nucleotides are TGCGCCAGCAGCCAAGTGTCGGGATCCCACAATGAGCAGTTCTTC.

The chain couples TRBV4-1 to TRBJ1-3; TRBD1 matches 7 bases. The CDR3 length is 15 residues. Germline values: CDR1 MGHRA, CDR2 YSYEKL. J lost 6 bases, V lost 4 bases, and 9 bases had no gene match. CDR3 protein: CASSRTGQPSNTIYF. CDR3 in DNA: TGCGCCAGCAGCCGCACGGGACAGCCTTCAAACACCATATATTTT.

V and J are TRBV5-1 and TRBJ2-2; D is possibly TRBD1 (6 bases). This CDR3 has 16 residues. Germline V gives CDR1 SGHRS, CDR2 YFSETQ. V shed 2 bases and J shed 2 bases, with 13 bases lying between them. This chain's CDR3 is CASSFLGATNTGELFF. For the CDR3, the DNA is TGCGCCAGCAGCTTTCTGGGGGCAACCAACACCGGGGAGCTGTTTTTT.

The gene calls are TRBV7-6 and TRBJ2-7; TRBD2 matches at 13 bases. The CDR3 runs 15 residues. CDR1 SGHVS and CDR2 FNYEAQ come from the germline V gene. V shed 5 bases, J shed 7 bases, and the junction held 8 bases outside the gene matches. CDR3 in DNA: TGTGCCAGCAGCCAACTAGCGGGAGGGCCCGGAGAGCAGTACTTC. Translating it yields CASSQLAGGPGEQYF. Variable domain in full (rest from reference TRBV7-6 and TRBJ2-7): GAGVSQSPRYKVTKRGQDVALRCDPISGHVSLYWYRQALGQGPEFLTYFNYEAQQDKSGLPNDRFSAERPEGSISTLTIQRTEQRDSAMYRCASSQLAGGPGEQYFGPGTRLTVT.

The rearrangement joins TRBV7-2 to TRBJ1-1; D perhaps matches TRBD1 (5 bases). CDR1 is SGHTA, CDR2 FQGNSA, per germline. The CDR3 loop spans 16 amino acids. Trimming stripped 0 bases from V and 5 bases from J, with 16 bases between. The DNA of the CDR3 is TGTGCCAGCAGCTTAGCGCAGGGTCGAGGTAGGACTGAAGCTTTCTTT. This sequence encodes CASSLAQGRGRTEAFF.

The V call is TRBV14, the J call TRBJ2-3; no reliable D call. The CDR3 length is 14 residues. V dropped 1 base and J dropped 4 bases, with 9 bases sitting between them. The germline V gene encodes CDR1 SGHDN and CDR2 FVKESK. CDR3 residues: CASSQAYDSDTQYF. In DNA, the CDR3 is TGTGCCAGCAGCCAAGCTTACGACTCAGATACGCAGTATTTT. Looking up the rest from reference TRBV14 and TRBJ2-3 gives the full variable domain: EAGVTQFPSHSVIEKGQTVTLRCDPISGHDNLYWYRRVMGKEIKFLLHFVKESKQDESGMPNNRFLAERTGGTYSTLKVQPAELEDSGVYFCASSQAYDSDTQYFGPGTRLTVL.

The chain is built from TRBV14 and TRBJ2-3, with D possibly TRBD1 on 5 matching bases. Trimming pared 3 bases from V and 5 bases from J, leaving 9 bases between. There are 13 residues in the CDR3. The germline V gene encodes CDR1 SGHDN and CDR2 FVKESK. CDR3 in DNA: TGTGCCAGCAGCCAGGGGCTTGGAGATACGCAGTATTTT. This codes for CASSQGLGDTQYF.

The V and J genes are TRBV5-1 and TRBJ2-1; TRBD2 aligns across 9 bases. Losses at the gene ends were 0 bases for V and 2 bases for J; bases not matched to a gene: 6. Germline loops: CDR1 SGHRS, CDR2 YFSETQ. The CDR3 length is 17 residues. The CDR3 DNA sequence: TGCGCCAGCAGCTTGGACCCTAGCGGGGCTACCTACAATGAGCAGTTCTTC. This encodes CASSLDPSGATYNEQFF.

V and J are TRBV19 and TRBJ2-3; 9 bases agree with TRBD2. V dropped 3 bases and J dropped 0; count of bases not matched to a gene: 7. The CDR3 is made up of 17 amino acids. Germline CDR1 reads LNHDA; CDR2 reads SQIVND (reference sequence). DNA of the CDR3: TGTGCCAGTAGTATTTGGTCTAGCGGGACTAGCACAGATACGCAGTATTTT. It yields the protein CASSIWSSGTSTDTQYF.

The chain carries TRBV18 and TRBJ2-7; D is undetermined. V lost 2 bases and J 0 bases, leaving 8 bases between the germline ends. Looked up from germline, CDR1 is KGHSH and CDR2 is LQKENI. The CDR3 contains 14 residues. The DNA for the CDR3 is TGTGCCAGCTCACCAAGGTCTAGCTCCTACGAGCAGTACTTC. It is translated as CASSPRSSSYEQYF.

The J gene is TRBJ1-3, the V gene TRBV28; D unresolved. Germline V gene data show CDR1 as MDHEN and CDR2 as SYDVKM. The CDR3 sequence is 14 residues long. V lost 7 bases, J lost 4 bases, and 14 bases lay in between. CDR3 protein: CASTTPPRGNTIYF. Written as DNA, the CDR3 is TGTGCCAGCACCACTCCCCCCCGGGGAAACACCATATATTTT.